This TCR beta chain was documented in a study of CD8+CD57+ T cells in acquired aplastic anemia. Study at large: Mean yield of DNA from sorted CD4+ and CD8+ cells was 2.5 to 4 ug.

Germline V gene sequence: CDR1 DFQATT, CDR2 SNEGSKA (reference sequence). The CDR3 runs 13 residues. Between the trimmed V and J ends, which lost 1 base and 11 bases, there was a span of 14 bases. Ten or more counts support this clonotype. The patients chosen for sequencing had shown expansion of CD8+CD57+ cells (detected by flow cytometry). The blood sampling took place in patients who had so far received no therapy. Genomic DNA served as template for TCR beta VDJ and CDR3 profiling. MiXCR, run by TCRdb on the reads, gives a single entry per CDR3 protein. The sample carries around 290,000 distinct CDR3 sequences, 45% to 65% recorded once.

The sequencing sample was made of sorted CD4+, CD8+, or CD8+CD57+ T cells (not recorded which) from PBMCs. The rearrangement joins TRBV20-1 to TRBJ1-4, with D possibly matching TRBD1 (5 bases). The source is a human donor with aplastic anemia. The DNA for the CDR3 is TGCAGTGCTAGAGTAGACGGGGGGTCCAAACTGTTTTTT. It is translated as CSARVDGGSKLFF.